The 9 T cell receptor beta chains reported below all come from one sample, sequenced in a study of cytomegalovirus exposure and HLA in healthy donors. PCR primers comprised 60 Vbeta and 13 Jbeta primers. The assay was immunoSEQ multiplex PCR, and TCRdb's table has in-frame clones only and misses some. In the table there are around 130,000 clones, 65% to 80% of which are singletons. The material sequenced was PBMCs. Receptors were obtained from a man aged 18 to 29 in good health and CMV-seropositive.

This chain connects TRBV9 to TRBJ2-7, with 15 bases lining up with TRBD2. Losses at the gene ends were 4 bases for V and 4 bases for J; bases not matched to a gene: 3. CDR3 size: 15 residues. CDR1 is SGDLS, CDR2 YYNGEE, per germline. CDR3 region: CASSIGTSGRYEQYF. CDR3 DNA: TGTGCCAGCAGCATCGGGACTAGCGGGAGGTACGAGCAGTACTTC.

The chain is built from TRBV6-5 and TRBJ1-1; unclear D gene. The ends were cut back, 0 bases at V and 11 bases at J, with 13 bases in the middle. Germline CDR1 MNHEY, CDR2 SVGAGI. This CDR3 spans 13 amino acids. The CDR3 sequence is CASSYSKARGAFF. DNA for the CDR3: TGTGCCAGCAGTTACTCGAAGGCTAGAGGTGCTTTCTTT.

V usage is TRBV19 and J usage is TRBJ1-3; D call uncertain. This CDR3 contains 14 residues. Trimming took off 5 bases at V and 0 bases at J, with 8 bases between the two ends. Germline V gives CDR1 LNHDA, CDR2 SQIVND (reference sequence). The CDR3 sequence is CASSFSSSGNTIYF. For the CDR3, the DNA is TGTGCCAGTAGTTTCTCGAGCTCTGGAAACACCATATATTTT.

A few counts support this clone. The DNA of the CDR3 is TGTGCCAGTAGTATAACCCAATCGGGGGGCTACACCTTC. It is translated as CASSITQSGGYTF. This chain links TRBV19 with TRBJ1-2; D remains ambiguous. CDR1 is LNHDA and CDR2 is SQIVND in the germline V gene (reference sequence). This CDR3 has 13 residues. Trimming took 2 bases from V and 8 from J, leaving 12 bases between them.

This sequence joins TRBV27 and TRBJ2-7; perhaps TRBD1 as D (5 bases). The length of the CDR3 is 14 residues. Per the germline V gene, CDR1 is MNHEY and CDR2 is SMNVEV (reference sequence). V shed 3 bases and J shed 4 bases, with 13 bases lying between them. The CDR3 protein is CASSFGSGMYEQYF. Written as DNA, the CDR3 is TGTGCCAGCAGTTTTGGATCAGGGATGTACGAGCAGTACTTC.

The chain has TRBV9 and TRBJ2-7; D may be TRBD2 (6 bases). Per the germline V gene, CDR1 is SGDLS and CDR2 is YYNGEE. Deletions cut 0 bases from V and 0 bases from J, with 10 bases between. This CDR3 is 15 amino acids long. The CDR3 loop reads CASSVGWDFSYEQYF. As DNA, the CDR3 is TGTGCCAGCAGCGTAGGATGGGACTTCTCCTACGAGCAGTACTTC.

The J gene is TRBJ1-2, the V gene TRBV12-1; the DNA was not compared with TRBD1, the D call given in the table. TRBV12-1 is noted as a pseudogene. The CDR3 loop spans 15 amino acids. In nucleotides, the CDR3 is TGTGCCAGCAGCAATCCAGGGGGTCTAGACTATGGCTACACCTTC. Encoded protein: CASSNPGGLDYGYTF.

This chain connects TRBV10-2 to TRBJ1-2, with D unresolved. Trimming cost V 2 bases and J 1 base, with 5 bases left between them. Germline loops: CDR1 WSHSY, CDR2 SAAADI. This CDR3 is 13 amino acids long. The CDR3 DNA is TGCGCCAGCAGTGAGGGCTTTAACTATGGCTACACCTTC. This sequence encodes CASSEGFNYGYTF.

The DNA for the CDR3 is TGTGCCAGCAGCTTTGCGGGGGGCTATGGCTACACCTTC. Its translation is CASSFAGGYGYTF. V usage is TRBV7-9 and J usage is TRBJ1-2, with D possibly TRBD1 on 5 matching bases. Germline V gene lookup returns CDR1 SEHNR and CDR2 FQNEAQ (reference sequence). This CDR3 region has 13 residues. The V gene lost 3 bases and the J gene lost 4 bases, with 9 bases spanning the gap. Full variable domain (rest looked up from reference TRBV7-9 and TRBJ1-2): DTGVSQNPRHKITKRGQNVTFRCDPISEHNRLYWYRQTLGQGPEFLTYFQNEAQLEKSRLLSDRFSAERPKGSFSTLEIQRTEQGDSAMYLCASSFAGGYGYTFGSGTRLTVV.